The clone carrying this TCR beta chain was recorded a few times. The source of the sample is a study of metastatic and nonmetastatic thyroid tumors. Study at large: It was across blood and tumor or nodule tissue from malignant and benign thyroid patients that repertoires were compared.

MiXCR re-clonotyped the PCR reads for TCRdb. The table records some 40,000 clones, 13% of them present only once. No treatment of any kind had been given to any patient before thyroid surgery. The CDR3 covers 12 residues. With 1 base removed from V and 10 bases from J, the gap between germline ends came to 8 bases. Sequencing was performed on blood. The chain has TRBV12-3 or TRBV12-4 and TRBJ2-1; D not certain. This sequence originates from a female donor with papillary thyroid cancer or a benign thyroid nodule (not recorded which). Some clones in this sample may be carry-over from other donors' samples. The CDR3 sequence: CASSLVSREQFF. CDR3 nucleotides: TGTGCCAGCAGTTTAGTTTCGAGGGAGCAGTTCTTC.